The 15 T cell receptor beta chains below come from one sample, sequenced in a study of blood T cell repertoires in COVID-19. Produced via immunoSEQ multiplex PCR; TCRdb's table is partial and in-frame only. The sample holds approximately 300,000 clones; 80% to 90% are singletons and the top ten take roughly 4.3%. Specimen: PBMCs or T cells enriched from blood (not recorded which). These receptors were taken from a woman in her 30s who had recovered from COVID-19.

The CDR3 DNA reads TGTGCCAGCAGCTTAGATTCTGCTGAAGCTTTCTTT. Protein sequence: CASSLDSAEAFF. The chain links TRBV11-2 to TRBJ1-1; unclear D gene. The CDR3 contains 12 residues. Germline CDR1 is SGHAT and CDR2 is FQNNGV. V gave up 0 bases and J gave up 6 bases, with 5 bases separating them. Variable domain in full (rest from reference TRBV11-2 and TRBJ1-1): EAGVAQSPRYKIIEKRQSVAFWCNPISGHATLYWYQQILGQGPKLLIQFQNNGVVDDSQLPKDRFSAERLKGVDSTLKIQPAKLEDSAVYLCASSLDSAEAFFGQGTRLTVV.

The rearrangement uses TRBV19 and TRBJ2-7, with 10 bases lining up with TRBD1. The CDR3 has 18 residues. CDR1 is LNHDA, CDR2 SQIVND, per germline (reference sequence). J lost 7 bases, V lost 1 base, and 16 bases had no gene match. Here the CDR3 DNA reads TGTGCCAGTAGTATAGGAGCCTACCGGGACAGGGGTTTCGGAGAGCAGTACTTC. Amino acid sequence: CASSIGAYRDRGFGEQYF. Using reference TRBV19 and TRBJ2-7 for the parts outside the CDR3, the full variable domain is DGGITQSPKYLFRKEGQNVTLSCEQNLNHDAMYWYRQDPGQGLRLIYYSQIVNDFQKGDIAEGYSVSREKKESFPLTVTSAQKNPTAFYLCASSIGAYRDRGFGEQYFGPGTRLTVT.

CDR3 sequence (DNA): TGTGCCAGCTGGGGACTAGCGGGGGGCAGCTCCTACGAGCAGTACTTC. As protein: CASWGLAGGSSYEQYF. The chain combines TRBV28 with TRBJ2-7, with 15 bases matching TRBD2. V shed 8 bases, J shed 0 bases, and the junction held 5 bases outside the gene matches. The CDR3 extends over 16 amino acids. Germline V gene data show CDR1 as MDHEN and CDR2 as SYDVKM.

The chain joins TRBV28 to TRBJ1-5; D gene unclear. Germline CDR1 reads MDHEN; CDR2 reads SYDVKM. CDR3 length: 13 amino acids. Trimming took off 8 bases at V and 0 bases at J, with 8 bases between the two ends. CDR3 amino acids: CASEGYSNQPQHF. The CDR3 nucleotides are TGTGCCAGCGAGGGTTATAGCAATCAGCCCCAGCATTTT.

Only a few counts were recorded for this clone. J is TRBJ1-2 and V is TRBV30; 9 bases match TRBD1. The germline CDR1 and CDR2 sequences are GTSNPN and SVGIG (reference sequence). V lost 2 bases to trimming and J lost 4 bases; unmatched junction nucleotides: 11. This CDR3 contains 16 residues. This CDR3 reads CAWSHAGTGLIYGYTF. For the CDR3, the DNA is TGTGCCTGGAGTCATGCCGGGACAGGGCTTATCTATGGCTACACCTTC. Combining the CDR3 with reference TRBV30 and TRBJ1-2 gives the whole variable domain SQTIHQWPATLVQPVGSPLSLECTVEGTSNPNLYWYRQAAGRGLQLLFYSVGIGQISSEVPQNLSASRPQDRQFILSSKKLLLSDSGFYLCAWSHAGTGLIYGYTFGSGTRLTVV.

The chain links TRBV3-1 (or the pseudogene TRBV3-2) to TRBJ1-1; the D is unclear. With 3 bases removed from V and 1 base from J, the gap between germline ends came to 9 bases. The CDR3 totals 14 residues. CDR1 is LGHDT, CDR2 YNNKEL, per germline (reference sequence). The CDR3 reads CASSQSGGNTEAFF. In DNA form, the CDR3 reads TGTGCCAGCAGCCAGTCGGGAGGGAACACTGAAGCTTTCTTT.

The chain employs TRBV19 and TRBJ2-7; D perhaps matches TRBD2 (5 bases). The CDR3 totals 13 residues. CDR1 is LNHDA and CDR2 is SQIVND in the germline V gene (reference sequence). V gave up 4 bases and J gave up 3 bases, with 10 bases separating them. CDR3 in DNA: TGTGCCAGTAGTAGACCCGGGATCTACGAGCAGTACTTC. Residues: CASSRPGIYEQYF.

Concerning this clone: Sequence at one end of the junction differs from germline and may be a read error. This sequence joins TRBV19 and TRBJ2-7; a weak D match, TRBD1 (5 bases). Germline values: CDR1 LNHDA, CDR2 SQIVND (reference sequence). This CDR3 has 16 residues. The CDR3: CASSLEAGPPSYEQYF. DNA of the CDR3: TGTGCCAGTAGTTTAGAAGCAGGGCCCCCATCCTACGAGCAGTACTTC.

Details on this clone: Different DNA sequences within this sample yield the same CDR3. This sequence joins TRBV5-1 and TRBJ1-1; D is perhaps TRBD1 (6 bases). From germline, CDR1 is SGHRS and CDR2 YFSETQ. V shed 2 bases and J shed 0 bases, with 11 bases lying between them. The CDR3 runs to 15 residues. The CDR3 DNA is TGCGCCAGCAGCTTCTCACAGGGCATGAACACTGAAGCTTTCTTT. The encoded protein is CASSFSQGMNTEAFF.

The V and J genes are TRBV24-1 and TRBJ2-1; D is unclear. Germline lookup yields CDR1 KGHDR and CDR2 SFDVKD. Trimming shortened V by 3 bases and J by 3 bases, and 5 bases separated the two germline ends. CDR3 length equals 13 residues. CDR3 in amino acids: CATSDRVYNEQFF. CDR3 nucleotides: TGTGCCACCAGTGATCGGGTCTACAATGAGCAGTTCTTC.

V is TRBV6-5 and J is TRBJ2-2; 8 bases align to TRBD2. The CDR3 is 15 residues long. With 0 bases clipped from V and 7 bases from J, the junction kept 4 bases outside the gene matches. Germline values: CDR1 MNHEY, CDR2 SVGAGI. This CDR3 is CASSYSRTSLGELFF. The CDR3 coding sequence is TGTGCCAGCAGTTACTCTCGGACTAGCCTCGGGGAGCTGTTTTTT.

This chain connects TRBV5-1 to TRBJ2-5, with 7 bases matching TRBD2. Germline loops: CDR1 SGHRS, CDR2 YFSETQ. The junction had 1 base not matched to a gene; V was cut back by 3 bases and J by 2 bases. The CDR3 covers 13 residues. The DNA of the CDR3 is TGCGCCAGCAGCTCCGGGGGGCAAGAGACCCAGTACTTC. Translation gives CASSSGGQETQYF.

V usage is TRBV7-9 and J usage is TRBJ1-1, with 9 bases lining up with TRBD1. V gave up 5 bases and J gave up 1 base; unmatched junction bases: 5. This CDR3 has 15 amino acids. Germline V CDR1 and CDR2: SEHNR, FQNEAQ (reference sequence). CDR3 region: CASSPGQGKNTEAFF. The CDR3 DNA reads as TGTGCCAGCAGCCCGGGACAGGGCAAGAACACTGAAGCTTTCTTT. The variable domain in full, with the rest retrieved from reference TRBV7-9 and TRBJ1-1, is DTGVSQNPRHKITKRGQNVTFRCDPISEHNRLYWYRQTLGQGPEFLTYFQNEAQLEKSRLLSDRFSAERPKGSFSTLEIQRTEQGDSAMYLCASSPGQGKNTEAFFGQGTRLTVV.

CDR3 bases: TGTGCCACCAGCGCTTGGCGGGGGCGAACCTACGAGCAGTACTTC. This translates into CATSAWRGRTYEQYF. The rearrangement joins TRBV15 to TRBJ2-7, with D possibly matching TRBD2 (7 bases). The CDR3 covers 15 residues. CDR1 is LNHNV, CDR2 YYDKDF, per germline (reference sequence). Deletions cut 5 bases from V and 2 bases from J, with 16 bases between.

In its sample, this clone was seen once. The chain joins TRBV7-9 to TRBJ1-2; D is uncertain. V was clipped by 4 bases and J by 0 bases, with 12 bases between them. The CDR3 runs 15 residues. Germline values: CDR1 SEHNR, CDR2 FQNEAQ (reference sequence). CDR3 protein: CASSSAQKTNYGYTF. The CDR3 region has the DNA TGTGCCAGCAGCTCTGCACAGAAAACTAACTATGGCTACACCTTC. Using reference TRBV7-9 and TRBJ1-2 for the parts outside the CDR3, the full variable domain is DTGVSQNPRHKITKRGQNVTFRCDPISEHNRLYWYRQTLGQGPEFLTYFQNEAQLEKSRLLSDRFSAERPKGSFSTLEIQRTEQGDSAMYLCASSSAQKTNYGYTFGSGTRLTVV.